This TCR beta chain was obtained from a study of breast tumors, draining lymph nodes, adjacent tissues. Regarding the study as a whole: Tumor repertoires ranked between lymph nodes and nontumor tissue in diversity, with V and J gene preferences. Compared with basal-like, luminal-like tumors shared significantly more repertoire with nontumor tissue. The data were judged consistent with most tumor T cells coming from lymph node and expanding in tumor.

Samples came from axillary lymph nodes draining the breast cancer. TCRdb itself ran the multiplex PCR reads through MiXCR, one entry per CDR3 protein. The repertoire holds around 140,000 distinct CDR3 sequences, with more than 20% as singletons. There are many counts of this clonotype. Antigen unknown. This CDR3 contains 13 residues. Trimming shortened V by 0 bases and J by 7 bases, and 13 bases separated the two germline ends. Per the germline V gene, CDR1 is SQVTM and CDR2 is ANQGSEA. The sample consisted of axillary lymph node tissue. The TCR comes from a female donor with breast cancer. Some clones in this sample may be carry-over from other donors' samples. The chain couples TRBV29-1 to TRBJ2-7; D is uncertain. The DNA of the CDR3 is TGCAGCGTTGAAGATACCAGGCTTGGTGAGCAGTACTTC. Amino acid sequence: CSVEDTRLGEQYF.